This T cell receptor beta chain was identified in a study of cytomegalovirus exposure and HLA in healthy donors. Broader study findings: The productive fraction for most TCR beta V segments was about 87% or about 30% in an earlier analysis. Likely technical artifact: a cluster of highly shared sequence variants. A few chains tied to CMV proved CMV antigen-specific in vitro. What TCR beta sequences reportedly achieved was accurate prediction of HLA-A and HLA-B alleles in most subjects.

The CDR3 has 16 residues. The V gene end was trimmed by 3 bases and the J gene end by 2 bases; junction bases not matched to a gene: 5. Per germline, CDR1 ENHRY and CDR2 SYGVKD. A multiplex PCR was run with 60 Vbeta primers and 13 Jbeta primers. The protocol was immunoSEQ multiplex PCR, while the TCRdb copy is restricted to in-frame clones and leaves out a portion. The data hold roughly 150,000 clones, with 80% to 90% observed a single time. As for this clone: Its antigen remains unidentified.

Sample: PBMCs. The chain combines TRBV10-3 with TRBJ2-5; 11 positions agree with TRBD2. The TCR originated in a boy younger than 10 in good health and CMV-seronegative. The CDR3 DNA sequence: TGTGCCATCAGTGAACCGGGACTAGCGGTACAAGAGACCCAGTACTTC. This sequence encodes CAISEPGLAVQETQYF.